The present TCR beta chain was sequenced within a study of T-cell reconstitution after alpha-beta-depleted transplantation in children. Study results and caveats: The origin of alpha-beta T cells about two months after transplant was reportedly several hundred expanded graft clones. Surviving recipient T cells and thymic progenitors produced the high day-60 TCRbeta diversity seen in some patients. One year post-transplant, T-cell counts and diversity were largely derived from T cells produced anew.

In regard to this clonotype: Its antigen is undetermined.

TCRbeta library construction was performed incorporating unique molecular identifiers. TCRdb reprocessed the PCR reads with MiXCR, giving one entry per CDR3 protein. Of more than 200,000 distinct CDR3 sequences listed, 7.5% to 9.5% are singletons. Trimming took off 4 bases at V and 6 bases at J, with 8 bases between the two ends. CDR1 is SGHRS and CDR2 is YFSETQ in the germline V gene. This CDR3 contains 11 residues. The receptor's source is a male patient aged 2-15 years who had a stem cell transplant for acute myeloid leukemia, so the T cells may come from the graft donor. The rearrangement links TRBV5-1 to TRBJ2-7, with D unclear. The sample consisted of PBMCs, mostly from graft donor cells, taken 360 days after TCRalphabeta/CD19-depleted stem cell transplant. The DNA for the CDR3 is TGCGCCAGCAGCGAAGGTAGCGAGCAGTACTTC. Amino acid sequence: CASSEGSEQYF.